Here is one T cell receptor (beta chain) with its context. Using its own MiXCR run on the RT-PCR reads, TCRdb lists one record per CDR3 protein. The sample consists of around 200,000 distinct CDR3 sequences, around 40% of them appearing once. The data derive from a study of patients and donors after allogeneic stem cell transplantation. The TCR originated in a human donor who was either an allogeneic HSCT recipient or a stem cell or donor lymphocyte infusion donor (not recorded which). It is not recorded whose cells these are; they may come from a transplant donor. Specimen: blood, either unsorted or a sorted T cell fraction (not recorded which).

CDR3 residues: CASSEWDRDTEAFF. As DNA, the CDR3 is TGCGCCAGCAGCGAGTGGGACAGGGACACTGAAGCTTTCTTT. The rearrangement uses TRBV5-1 and TRBJ1-1; 9 bases map to TRBD1. V lost 4 bases to trimming and J lost 3 bases; unmatched junction nucleotides: 4. Germline V CDR1 and CDR2: SGHRS, YFSETQ. The CDR3 has 14 residues.